The rows below give T cell receptor beta chains drawn from one sample of a study of early T cells in non-severe SARS-CoV-2 infection. TCRdb reprocessed the 5' RACE reads with MiXCR, giving one entry per CDR3 protein. The sample carries more than 85,000 distinct CDR3 sequences, under 15% recorded once. Sequencing used whole blood. These receptors were obtained from an adult who was a healthcare worker with PCR-confirmed SARS-CoV-2 infection or an uninfected control (not recorded which). Both conserved end residues are part of each CDR3. A D gene is named only where the DNA matches it firmly. The listing skips clone size in some rows; elsewhere it reads once, few, many or a size class.

J gene,D gene,V gene,clone size,CDR3 protein,CDR3 DNA
TRBJ1-6,NA,TRBV2,NA,CASGVSNSPLHF,TGTGCCAGCGGGGTTTCTAATTCACCCCTCCACTTT
TRBJ2-7,NA,TRBV29-1,NA,CSVEKNYEQYF,TGCAGCGTCGAAAAGAACTACGAGCAGTACTTC
TRBJ2-2,TRBD2,TRBV4-3,NA,CASSQAPSGINTGELFF,TGCGCCAGCAGCCAAGCCCCAAGCGGGATTAACACCGGGGAGCTGTTTTTT
TRBJ1-2,NA,TRBV25-1,NA,CASSDGQDGYTF,TGTGCCAGCAGTGACGGGCAGGATGGCTACACCTTC
TRBJ2-2,TRBD1,TRBV10-1,many,CASSQGANTGELFF,TGCGCCAGCTCCCAGGGGGCGAACACCGGGGAGCTGTTTTTT
TRBJ2-1,TRBD2,TRBV11-2,few,CASTQWGLADNEQFF,TGTGCCAGCACCCAATGGGGACTAGCGGACAATGAGCAGTTCTTC
TRBJ2-4,NA,TRBV28,NA,CASSSPGPNIQYF,TGTGCCAGCAGTTCCCCCGGGCCCAACATTCAGTACTTC
TRBJ1-2,TRBD1,TRBV7-9,NA,CATGGTGRNGYTF,TGTGCCACTGGGGGGACAGGGAGGAATGGCTACACCTTC
TRBJ2-1,TRBD2,TRBV6-2/TRBV6-3,many,CASSTSGTRFYWGEQFF,TGTGCCAGCAGTACCTCCGGGACTAGGTTCTATTGGGGTGAGCAGTTCTTC
TRBJ2-7,NA,TRBV5-5,NA,CASSPTVTYEQYF,TGTGCCAGCAGCCCGACAGTTACCTACGAGCAGTACTTC
TRBJ2-3,NA,TRBV4-2,NA,CASSQDFQNTQYF,TGTGCCAGCAGCCAAGATTTCCAAAATACGCAGTATTTT
TRBJ2-7,NA,TRBV28,NA,CASSREEQYF,TGTGCCAGCAGTAGAGAGGAGCAGTACTTC
TRBJ2-7,TRBD2,TRBV28,many,CASSLSGRGYEQYF,TGTGCCAGCAGTTTGAGCGGGAGAGGGTACGAGCAGTACTTC
TRBJ2-7,TRBD1,TRBV28,NA,CASSPPGTAYYEQYF,TGTGCCAGCAGTCCACCCGGGACAGCTTACTACGAGCAGTACTTC
TRBJ2-5,NA,TRBV5-1,many,CASSFGANQETQYF,TGCGCCAGCAGCTTCGGGGCAAACCAAGAGACCCAGTACTTC
TRBJ2-5,NA,TRBV11-1,few,CASSQFETQYF,TGTGCCAGCAGCCAATTTGAGACCCAGTACTTC
TRBJ2-1,TRBD1,TRBV11-1,NA,CASSLRQGTLNEQFF,TGTGCCAGCAGCCTCCGACAGGGGACCCTCAATGAGCAGTTCTTC
TRBJ2-7,TRBD2,TRBV13,many,CASSSRLAVGYEQYF,TGTGCCAGCAGCTCCCGACTAGCGGTGGGTTACGAGCAGTACTTC
TRBJ2-7,TRBD2,TRBV20-1,NA,CSARWGGVTYEQYF,TGCAGTGCCCGGTGGGGGGGTGTAACCTACGAGCAGTACTTC
TRBJ1-2,NA,TRBV2,few,CATQEFYGYTF,TGTGCCACACAGGAGTTCTATGGCTACACCTTC
TRBJ2-7,TRBD2,TRBV7-8,many,CASSLPGRLYEQYF,TGTGCCAGCAGCTTACCCGGGAGGTTGTACGAGCAGTACTTC
TRBJ2-7,NA,TRBV29-1,medium-sized,CSVSQAGYEQYF,TGCAGCGTTAGCCAGGCCGGGTACGAGCAGTACTTC
TRBJ2-6,NA,TRBV12-3/TRBV12-4,NA,CASSLRGLAPFSGANVLTF,TGTGCCAGCAGTTTAAGGGGATTAGCGCCTTTCTCTGGGGCCAACGTCCTGACTTTC
TRBJ1-1,NA,TRBV5-6,few,CASSLGDSHTEAFF,TGTGCCAGCAGCTTGGGTGACTCACACACTGAAGCTTTCTTT
TRBJ2-5,NA,TRBV12-3/TRBV12-4,NA,CASREGGVLKETQYF,TGTGCCAGCAGAGAAGGGGGTGTCCTAAAAGAGACCCAGTACTTC
TRBJ2-7,NA,TRBV18,few,CASSPIHGKNEQYF,TGTGCCAGCTCCCCGATACACGGAAAGAACGAGCAGTACTTC
TRBJ1-5,TRBD1,TRBV19,many,CASSAGQGQGYQPQHF,TGTGCCAGTAGTGCGGGGCAGGGACAGGGGTATCAGCCCCAGCATTTT
TRBJ2-7,TRBD1,TRBV9,many,CASSAGQGDEQYF,TGTGCCAGCAGCGCGGGACAGGGGGACGAGCAGTACTTC
TRBJ2-5,TRBD2,TRBV7-9,many,CASSPTSGRYRTQYF,TGTGCCAGCAGCCCGACTAGCGGGAGGTATAGGACCCAGTACTTC
TRBJ2-1,NA,TRBV20-1,few,CSARRQEQFF,TGCAGTGCTAGACGACAGGAGCAGTTCTTC
TRBJ1-1,NA,TRBV4-3,few,CASSLRPSRTEAFF,TGCGCCAGCAGCCTCCGCCCCTCCCGCACTGAAGCTTTCTTT
TRBJ2-2,NA,TRBV24-1,NA,CATSDSLNIPDTGELFF,TGTGCCACCAGTGATTCCCTCAATATCCCTGACACCGGGGAGCTGTTTTTT
TRBJ2-1,NA,TRBV24-1,many,CATSNVAGLSYNEQFF,TGTGCCACCAGTAATGTTGCGGGTCTATCTTACAATGAGCAGTTCTTC
TRBJ1-6,TRBD1,TRBV7-8,many,CASSMTGTEYSPLHF,TGTGCCAGCAGCATGACCGGGACAGAGTATTCACCCCTCCACTTT
TRBJ1-4,NA,TRBV28,once,CASSRLNEKLFF,TGTGCCAGCTCCCGCCTAAATGAAAAACTGTTTTTT
TRBJ2-1,TRBD2,TRBV5-1,few,CASSVTSGSAYNEQFF,TGCGCCAGCAGCGTAACTAGCGGGAGCGCCTACAATGAGCAGTTCTTC
TRBJ2-1,TRBD2,TRBV29-1,NA,CSAGGSEQFF,TGCAGCGCCGGGGGGTCAGAGCAGTTCTTC
TRBJ2-2,NA,TRBV3-1,few,CASSRYGELFF,TGTGCCAGCAGCCGGTACGGGGAGCTGTTTTTT
TRBJ2-2,TRBD2,TRBV7-2,few,CASSLPSGRAPDTGELFF,TGTGCCAGCAGCTTACCTAGCGGGAGGGCCCCGGACACCGGGGAGCTGTTTTTT
TRBJ2-7,NA,TRBV7-9,few,CASSFGPQGGYEQYF,TGTGCCAGCAGCTTTGGACCGCAGGGGGGGTACGAGCAGTACTTC
TRBJ2-3,NA,TRBV2,few,CASGGQGTDTQYF,TGTGCCAGCGGGGGACAAGGCACAGATACGCAGTATTTT
TRBJ2-1,NA,TRBV2,many,CASSGQGIGEQFF,TGTGCCAGCAGTGGTCAGGGGATCGGGGAGCAGTTCTTC
TRBJ2-7,NA,TRBV3-1,many,CASRGRIYDEQYF,TGTGCCAGCAGGGGCAGGATTTACGACGAGCAGTACTTC